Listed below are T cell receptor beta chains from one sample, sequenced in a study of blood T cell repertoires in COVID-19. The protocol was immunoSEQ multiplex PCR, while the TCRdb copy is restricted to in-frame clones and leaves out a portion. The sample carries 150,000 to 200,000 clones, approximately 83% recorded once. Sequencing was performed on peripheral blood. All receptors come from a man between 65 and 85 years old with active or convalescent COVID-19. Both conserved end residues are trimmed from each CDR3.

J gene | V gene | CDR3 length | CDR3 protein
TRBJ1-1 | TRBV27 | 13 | ASSFVRDRHPEAF
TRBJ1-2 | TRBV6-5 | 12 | ASNPAGNNYGYT
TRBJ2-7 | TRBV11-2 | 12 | ASSFGQLSYEQY
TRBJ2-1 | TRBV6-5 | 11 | ASSSLAANEQF
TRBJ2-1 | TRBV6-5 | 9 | ASRADNEQF
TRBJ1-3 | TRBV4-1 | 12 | ASSPQPSGNTIY
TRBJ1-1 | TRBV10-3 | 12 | AISQGRENPEAF
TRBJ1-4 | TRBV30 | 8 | APRVEKLF
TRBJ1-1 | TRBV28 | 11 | ASSKDLIRGAF
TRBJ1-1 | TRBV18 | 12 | ASSPRTGGSEAF
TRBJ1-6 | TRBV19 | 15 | ASSLDRGIGYNSPLH
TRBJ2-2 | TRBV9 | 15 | ASSVGLAAHRTGELF
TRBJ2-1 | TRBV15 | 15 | ATSRDPRRVWYNEQF
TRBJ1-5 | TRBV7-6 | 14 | ASSLEGGMSNQPQH
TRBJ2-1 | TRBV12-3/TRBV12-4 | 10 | ASSFGFHEQF
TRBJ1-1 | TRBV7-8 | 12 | ASSGEIMNTEAF
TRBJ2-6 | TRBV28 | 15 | ASSSMTGGSGANVLT
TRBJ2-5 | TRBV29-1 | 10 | SVDRGQETQY
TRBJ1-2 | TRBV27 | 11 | ASSSREGYGYT
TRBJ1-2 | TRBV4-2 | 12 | ASSQRQEIGGYT
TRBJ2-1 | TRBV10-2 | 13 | ASSVGLAGLDEQF
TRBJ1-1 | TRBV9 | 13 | ASSSRQGPNTEAF
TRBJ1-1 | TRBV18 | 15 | ASSPDVTVQFNTEAF
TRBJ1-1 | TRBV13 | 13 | ASSFFAGAGTEAF
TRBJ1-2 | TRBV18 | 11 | ASSTGQSAGYT
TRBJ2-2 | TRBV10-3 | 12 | AASGTTNTGELF
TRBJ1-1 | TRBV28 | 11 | ASSRTGRLEAF
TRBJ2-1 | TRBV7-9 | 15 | ASSSPRAGGPYNEQF
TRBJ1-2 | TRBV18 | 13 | ASSPGAGARYGYT
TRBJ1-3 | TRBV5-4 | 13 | ASSLGQGWGNTIY
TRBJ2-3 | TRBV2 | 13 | ASSLGQYRTDTQY
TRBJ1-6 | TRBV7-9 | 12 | ASSRRQTNSPLH
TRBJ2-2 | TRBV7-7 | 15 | ASSFRSSGGNTGELF
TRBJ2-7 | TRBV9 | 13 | ASSRGTSGTSEQY
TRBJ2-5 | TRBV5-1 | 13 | ASSRLAGNQETQY
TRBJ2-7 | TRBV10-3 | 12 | AISDPGQVNEQY
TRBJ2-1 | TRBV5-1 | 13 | ASSLGLAGAGEQF
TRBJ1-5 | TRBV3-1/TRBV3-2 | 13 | ASSIRQGVGQPQH
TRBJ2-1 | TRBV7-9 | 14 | ASSLMGSGGNNEQF
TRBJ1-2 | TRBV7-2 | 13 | ASSSDRVFDYGYT
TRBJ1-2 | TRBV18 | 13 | ASSPTDTVNYGYT
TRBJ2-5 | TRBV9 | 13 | ASSVEMGLGETQY
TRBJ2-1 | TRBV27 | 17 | ASSARTSGRAVGRNEQF
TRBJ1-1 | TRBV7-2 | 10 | ASSLSGSRAF
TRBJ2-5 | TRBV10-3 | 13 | AISESGLGVETQY
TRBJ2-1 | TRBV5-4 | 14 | ASSFGSGRAANEQF
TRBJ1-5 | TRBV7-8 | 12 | ASSPLGGDQPQH
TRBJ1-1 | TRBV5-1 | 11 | ASSLAENTEAF
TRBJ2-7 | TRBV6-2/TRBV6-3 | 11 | ASSSTISYEQY
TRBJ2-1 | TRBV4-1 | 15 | ASSQAPPGQGLNEQF
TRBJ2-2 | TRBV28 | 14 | ASSPPRGTVTGELF
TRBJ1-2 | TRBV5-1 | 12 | ASSGQASNYGYT
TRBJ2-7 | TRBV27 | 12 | ASSRDRGLYEQY
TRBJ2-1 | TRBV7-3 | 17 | ASSPMGLAGGSSYNEQF
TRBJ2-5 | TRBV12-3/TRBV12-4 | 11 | ASSPRQGGTQY
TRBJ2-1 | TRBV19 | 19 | ASSIAQAGLTTLNSYNEQF
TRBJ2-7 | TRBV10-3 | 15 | AISWTGYGSTSYEQY
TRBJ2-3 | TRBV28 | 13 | ASTRLAGGVDTQY
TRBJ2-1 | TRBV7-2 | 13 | ASSLMSVKGDEQF